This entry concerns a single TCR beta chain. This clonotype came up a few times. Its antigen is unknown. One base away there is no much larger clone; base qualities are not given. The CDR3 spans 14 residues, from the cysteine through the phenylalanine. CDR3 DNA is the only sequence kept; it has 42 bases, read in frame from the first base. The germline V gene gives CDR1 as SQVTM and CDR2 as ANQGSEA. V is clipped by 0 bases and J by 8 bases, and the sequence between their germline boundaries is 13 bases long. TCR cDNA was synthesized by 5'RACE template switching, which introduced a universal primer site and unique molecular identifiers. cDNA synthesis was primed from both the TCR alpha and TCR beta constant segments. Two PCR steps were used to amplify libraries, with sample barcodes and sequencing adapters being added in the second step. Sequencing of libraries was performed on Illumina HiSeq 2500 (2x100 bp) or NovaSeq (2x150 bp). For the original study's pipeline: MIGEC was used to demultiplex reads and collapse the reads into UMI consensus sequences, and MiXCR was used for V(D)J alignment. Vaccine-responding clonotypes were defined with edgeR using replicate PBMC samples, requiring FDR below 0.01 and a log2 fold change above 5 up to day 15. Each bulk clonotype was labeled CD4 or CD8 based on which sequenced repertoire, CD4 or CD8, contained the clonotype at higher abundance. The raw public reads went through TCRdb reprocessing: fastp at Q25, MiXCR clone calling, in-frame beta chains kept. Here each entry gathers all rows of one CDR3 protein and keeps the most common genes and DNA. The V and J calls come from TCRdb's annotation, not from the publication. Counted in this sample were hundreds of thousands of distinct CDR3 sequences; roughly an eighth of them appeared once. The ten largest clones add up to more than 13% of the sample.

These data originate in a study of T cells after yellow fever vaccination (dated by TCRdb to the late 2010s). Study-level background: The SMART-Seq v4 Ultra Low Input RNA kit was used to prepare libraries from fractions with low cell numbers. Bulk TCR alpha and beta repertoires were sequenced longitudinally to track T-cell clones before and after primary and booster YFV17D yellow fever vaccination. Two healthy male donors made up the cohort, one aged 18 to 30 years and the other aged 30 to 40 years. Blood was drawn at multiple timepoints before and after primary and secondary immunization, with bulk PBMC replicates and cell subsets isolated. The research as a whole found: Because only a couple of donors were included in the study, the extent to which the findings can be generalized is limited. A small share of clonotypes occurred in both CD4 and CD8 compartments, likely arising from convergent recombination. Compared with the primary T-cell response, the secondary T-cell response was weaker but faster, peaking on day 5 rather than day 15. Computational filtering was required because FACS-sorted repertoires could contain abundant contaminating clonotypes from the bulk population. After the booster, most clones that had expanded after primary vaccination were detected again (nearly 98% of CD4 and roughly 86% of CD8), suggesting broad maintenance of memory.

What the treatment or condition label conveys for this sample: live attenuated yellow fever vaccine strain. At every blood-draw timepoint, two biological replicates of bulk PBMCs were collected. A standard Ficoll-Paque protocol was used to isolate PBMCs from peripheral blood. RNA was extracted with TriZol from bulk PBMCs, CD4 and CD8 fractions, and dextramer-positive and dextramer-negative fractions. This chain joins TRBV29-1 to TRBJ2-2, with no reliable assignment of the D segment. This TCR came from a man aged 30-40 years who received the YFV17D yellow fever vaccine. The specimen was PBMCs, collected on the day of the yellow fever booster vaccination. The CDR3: CSVEDLGRGGELFF. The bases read TGCAGCGTTGAAGATCTAGGAAGAGGAGGGGAGCTGTTTTTT.